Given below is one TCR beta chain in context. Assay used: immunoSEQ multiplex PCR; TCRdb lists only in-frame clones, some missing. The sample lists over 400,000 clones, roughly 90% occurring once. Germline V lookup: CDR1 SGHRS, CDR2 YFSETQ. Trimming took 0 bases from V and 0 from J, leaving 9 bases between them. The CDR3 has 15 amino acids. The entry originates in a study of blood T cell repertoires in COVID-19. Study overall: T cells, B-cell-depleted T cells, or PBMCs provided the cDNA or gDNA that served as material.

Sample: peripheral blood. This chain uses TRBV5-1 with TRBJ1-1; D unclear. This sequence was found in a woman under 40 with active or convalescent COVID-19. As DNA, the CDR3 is TGCGCCAGCAGCTTGGATGGAACTATGAACACTGAAGCTTTCTTT. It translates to CASSLDGTMNTEAFF.